The TCR beta chain described here comes from a study of type 1 regulatory T cells. TCRdb called the reads again in MiXCR, with one record for every CDR3 protein. The sample shows around 62,000 distinct CDR3 sequences, around 60% of them seen only once. Germline-derived CDR1 and CDR2 are SGHRS and YFSETQ. The CDR3 extends over 15 amino acids. The V segment lost 0 bases and the J segment 5 bases; nucleotides outside the gene matches: 7. This clonotype was seen many times. What it binds is unknown. Graft donor-derived T-allo10 cells were described as host-alloantigen-specific, anergic, and alloantigen-specifically suppressive.

Sequencing input: cultured T cells, either the whole culture or a sorted T cell fraction (not recorded which). Subset described: Tr1-enriched cell product generated in vitro against host alloantigens. The rearrangement uses TRBV5-1 and TRBJ2-5; 7 nucleotides match TRBD2. The TCR comes from a human donor in good health. CDR3 sequence (DNA): TGCGCCAGCAGCTTGGACGGGAGGTCCCGGGAGACCCAGTACTTC. It yields the protein CASSLDGRSRETQYF.